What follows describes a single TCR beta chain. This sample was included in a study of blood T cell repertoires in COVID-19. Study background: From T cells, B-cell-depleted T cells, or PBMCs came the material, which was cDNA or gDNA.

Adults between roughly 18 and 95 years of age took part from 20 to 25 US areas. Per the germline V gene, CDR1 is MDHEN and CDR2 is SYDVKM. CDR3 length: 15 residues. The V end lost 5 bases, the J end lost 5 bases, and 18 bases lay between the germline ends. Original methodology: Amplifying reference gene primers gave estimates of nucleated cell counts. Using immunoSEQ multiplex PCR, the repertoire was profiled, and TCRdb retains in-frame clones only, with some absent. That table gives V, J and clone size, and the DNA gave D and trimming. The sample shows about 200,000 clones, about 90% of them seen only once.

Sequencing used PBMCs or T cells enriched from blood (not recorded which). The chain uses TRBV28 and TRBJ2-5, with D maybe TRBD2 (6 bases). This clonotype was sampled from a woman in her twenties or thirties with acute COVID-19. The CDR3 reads CASSTPGGGVETQYF. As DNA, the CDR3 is TGTGCCAGCAGTACTCCCGGAGGAGGGGTGGAGACCCAGTACTTC.